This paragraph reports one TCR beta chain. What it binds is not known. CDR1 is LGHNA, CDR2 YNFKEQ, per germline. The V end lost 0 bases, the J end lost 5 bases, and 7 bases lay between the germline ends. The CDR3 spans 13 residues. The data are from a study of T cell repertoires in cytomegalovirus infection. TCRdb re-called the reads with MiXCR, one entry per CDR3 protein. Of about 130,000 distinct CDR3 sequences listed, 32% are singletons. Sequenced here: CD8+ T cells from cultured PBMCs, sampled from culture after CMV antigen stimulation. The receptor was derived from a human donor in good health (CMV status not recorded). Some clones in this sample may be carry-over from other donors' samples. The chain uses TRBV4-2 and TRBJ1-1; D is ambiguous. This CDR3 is CASSQDPETEAFF. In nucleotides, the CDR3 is TGTGCCAGCAGCCAAGATCCCGAAACTGAAGCTTTCTTT.